The 19 T cell receptor beta chains below all came from one sample that was sequenced in a study of blood T cell repertoires in COVID-19. Assay used: immunoSEQ multiplex PCR; TCRdb lists only in-frame clones, some missing. The sample has approximately 200,000 clones; 80% to 90% are singletons. The sample taken for sequencing was peripheral blood. Receptors were obtained from a man aged 55 to 69 with acute or convalescent COVID-19.

The gene calls are TRBV7-2 and TRBJ2-7, with 11 bases identical to TRBD1. Trimming cost V 5 bases and J 2 bases; bases outside gene matches: 8. The CDR3 is 16 residues long. Germline-derived CDR1 and CDR2 are SGHTA and FQGNSA. This CDR3 reads CASSPRTGGNTYEQYF. The CDR3 DNA is TGTGCCAGCAGCCCTCGGACAGGGGGCAACACCTACGAGCAGTACTTC.

The V and J genes are TRBV30 and TRBJ2-3; 8 nucleotides match TRBD2. The trim removed 7 bases at V and 4 bases at J, leaving 10 bases unmatched. Germline V gives CDR1 GTSNPN, CDR2 SVGIG (reference sequence). The CDR3 length is 14 residues. The CDR3 is CAFGSGTIADTQYF. CDR3 DNA sequence: TGTGCCTTCGGTAGCGGGACGATAGCAGATACGCAGTATTTT.

This clone showed up just once. The V and J genes are TRBV19 and TRBJ1-2; D remains ambiguous. In germline, CDR1 is LNHDA, CDR2 SQIVND (reference sequence). The V end was cut by 1 base, the J end by 8 bases, with 14 bases between. The CDR3 has 14 residues. The CDR3 DNA sequence: TGTGCCAGTAGTATAGGACGGCGAACCGGGGGCTACACCTTC. This encodes CASSIGRRTGGYTF.

CDR3: CASSPSYRGRTEAFF. CDR3 DNA: TGTGCCAGCTCACCGTCCTACAGGGGGAGGACTGAAGCTTTCTTT. This rearrangement joins TRBV18 to TRBJ1-1; 8 bases match TRBD1. The CDR3 is 15 amino acids. J was trimmed by 5 bases and V by 3 bases; bases with no gene match: 8. The germline V gene has CDR1 KGHSH and CDR2 LQKENI. Full variable domain (remainder filled in from reference TRBV18 and TRBJ1-1): NAGVMQNPRHLVRRRGQEARLRCSPMKGHSHVYWYRQLPEEGLKFMVYLQKENIIDESGMPKERFSAEFPKEGPSILRIQQVVRGDSAAYFCASSPSYRGRTEAFFGQGTRLTVV.

This chain uses TRBV11-3 with TRBJ1-1; 7 bases line up with TRBD1. Germline CDR1 is SGHNT and CDR2 is YENEEA. The CDR3 contains 15 residues. V lost 5 bases and J lost 1; bases outside the gene matches: 7. CDR3 bases: TGTGCCAGCAGCCAAGGCAGGGGGGAGAACACTGAAGCTTTCTTT. Translated: CASSQGRGENTEAFF.

The chain carries TRBV4-1 and TRBJ1-3; D gene ambiguous. CDR1 and CDR2 (germline): MGHRA, YSYEKL. The CDR3 is made up of 14 amino acids. V was pared by 1 base and J by 2 bases, with 6 bases between. Here the CDR3 reads CASSQGGPGNTIYF. The CDR3 nucleotides read TGCGCCAGCAGCCAAGGTGGGCCTGGAAACACCATATATTTT.

In this sample, this clone turned up once. This sequence joins TRBV29-1 and TRBJ2-5, with a weak D call TRBD2 (6 bases). Trimming stripped 5 bases from V and 2 bases from J, with 15 bases between. CDR1 is SQVTM and CDR2 is ANQGSEA in the germline V gene. This CDR3 spans 14 amino acids. The CDR3, as DNA: TGCAGCGTTAATCTGGCAGGGACTCAAGAGACCCAGTACTTC. It encodes CSVNLAGTQETQYF.

Regarding this clone: Other DNA sequences of this sample code for an identical CDR3. The rearrangement joins TRBV7-2 to TRBJ2-7; TRBD2 aligns across 14 bases. J was trimmed by 4 bases and V by 6 bases; bases with no gene match: 5. Germline V lookup: CDR1 SGHTA, CDR2 FQGNSA. The CDR3 is 15 residues long. As DNA, the CDR3 is TGTGCCAGCAGTCCGGGACTAGCGGGAGTTTACGAGCAGTACTTC. Protein sequence: CASSPGLAGVYEQYF.

V and J are TRBV7-2 and TRBJ1-2; D gene uncertain. CDR3 length equals 14 residues. CDR1 and CDR2 from the germline V gene are SGHTA and FQGNSA. V was trimmed by 5 bases and J by 4 bases, leaving 14 bases between them. Written as DNA, the CDR3 is TGTGCCAGCAGCCTAACCACCCCCGCCTATGGCTACACCTTC. It translates to CASSLTTPAYGYTF.

V usage is TRBV6-2 or TRBV6-3 and J usage is TRBJ2-7, with 9 positions matching TRBD1. V lost 2 bases and J lost 1; bases outside the gene matches: 3. The CDR3 sequence is 15 residues long. Germline V gives CDR1 MNHEY, CDR2 SVGEGT. The CDR3 here is CASSYGDRDSYEQYF. In nucleotides, the CDR3 is TGTGCCAGCAGTTACGGGGACAGGGATTCCTACGAGCAGTACTTC.

The chain carries TRBV29-1 and TRBJ1-4; a possible D gene is TRBD1 (6 bases). The CDR3 consists of 13 residues. Trimming pared 6 bases from V and 4 bases from J, leaving 12 bases between. The germline V gene has CDR1 SQVTM and CDR2 ANQGSEA. The CDR3 DNA reads TGCAGCGTCCCACAGGGCGTTAATGAAAAACTGTTTTTT. Protein sequence: CSVPQGVNEKLFF.

Regarding this clone: Additional DNA sequences in this sample encode the identical CDR3. The chain joins TRBV4-1 to TRBJ2-5; 9 bases fit TRBD2. The length of the CDR3 is 15 residues. J was trimmed by 2 bases and V by 2 bases; bases with no gene match: 3. Germline V lookup: CDR1 MGHRA, CDR2 YSYEKL. This chain's CDR3 is CASSQKLAGQETQYF. In DNA, the CDR3 is TGCGCCAGCAGCCAAAAACTAGCGGGTCAAGAGACCCAGTACTTC.

The CDR3 DNA sequence: TGTGCCAGCAGCCAAGGGTATAGCGGGAGATACGAGCAGTACTTC. It codes for CASSQGYSGRYEQYF. The V gene is TRBV3-1 (or the pseudogene TRBV3-2), the J gene TRBJ2-7, with 9 bases matching TRBD2. The germline CDR1 and CDR2 sequences are LGHDT and YNNKEL (reference sequence). This CDR3 has 15 amino acids. V gave up 1 base and J gave up 4 bases; unmatched junction bases: 5.

V gene TRBV6-5 combines with J gene TRBJ2-5; no definite D call. V gave up 5 bases and J gave up 5 bases, with 6 bases separating them. CDR1 and CDR2 (germline): MNHEY, SVGAGI. CDR3 length equals 11 residues. Here the CDR3 DNA reads TGTGCCAGCAGTAAGAGGGAGACCCAGTACTTC. It encodes CASSKRETQYF.

V is TRBV28 and J is TRBJ1-2, with D tentatively TRBD1 (5 bases). Germline CDR1 MDHEN, CDR2 SYDVKM. Trimming cost V 6 bases and J 4 bases, with 12 bases left between them. This CDR3 is built from 13 residues. The DNA for the CDR3 is TGTGCCAGCAGGGTCCCGGGGGGCTATGGCTACACCTTC. Translated: CASRVPGGYGYTF.

The chain carries TRBV7-9 and TRBJ1-6, with D possibly matching TRBD1 (6 bases). The CDR3 runs to 14 residues. Per germline, CDR1 SEHNR and CDR2 FQNEAQ (reference sequence). Trimming cost V 5 bases and J 5 bases, with 10 bases left between them. CDR3 sequence reads: CASSHDRNNSPLHF. The DNA of the CDR3 is TGTGCCAGCAGCCACGACAGGAATAATTCACCCCTCCACTTT.

This clone was observed a handful of times. The rearrangement joins TRBV7-9 to TRBJ1-2, with a weak D call TRBD1 (6 bases). The CDR3 totals 13 residues. V lost 5 bases, J lost 4 bases, and 11 bases lay in between. The germline gives CDR1 SEHNR, CDR2 FQNEAQ (reference sequence). As DNA, the CDR3 is TGTGCCAGCAGCCACGGGACAAGCTATGGCTACACCTTC. Its protein is CASSHGTSYGYTF. The full variable domain, its missing parts supplied by reference TRBV7-9 and TRBJ1-2, is DTGVSQNPRHKITKRGQNVTFRCDPISEHNRLYWYRQTLGQGPEFLTYFQNEAQLEKSRLLSDRFSAERPKGSFSTLEIQRTEQGDSAMYLCASSHGTSYGYTFGSGTRLTVV.

This clone occurred a few times. This chain uses TRBV4-1 with TRBJ1-4; the D gene is possibly TRBD1 (5 bases). Germline lookup yields CDR1 MGHRA and CDR2 YSYEKL. The CDR3 is 14 residues long. Trimming removed 5 bases at V and 8 bases at J, with 15 bases between. The CDR3 DNA is TGCGCCAGCAGCTTAAGGGGTTACGGGGAAAAACTGTTTTTT. Protein product: CASSLRGYGEKLFF.

Remarks on this clone: An end of the junction does not agree with germline; a read error may underlie this. This CDR3 reads CASSLAGELFF. The CDR3 bases are TGTGCCAGCAGCTTAGCGGGAGAGCTGTTCTTC. The chain joins TRBV7-9 to TRBJ2-1; a possible D gene is TRBD2 (5 bases). The CDR3 loop spans 11 amino acids. The germline V gene encodes CDR1 SEHNR and CDR2 FQNEAQ (reference sequence).